This T cell receptor beta chain appears in the sequencing data of a study of blood T cell repertoires in COVID-19. Study overall: The samples span acute and convalescent COVID-19 from the United States, Italy and Spain.

Per the authors' pipeline: By means of reference gene primer amplification, nucleated cell counts were estimated. Generated by immunoSEQ multiplex PCR, the TCRdb table keeps only in-frame clones and is missing some. V and J calls and clone size are those listed in that table; D and trimming were worked out from the DNA. The sample includes about 210,000 clones, 82% of them seen just once. This CDR3 spans 14 amino acids. The ends lost 6 bases at V and 0 bases at J; junction bases unmatched: 5. The germline gives CDR1 MDHEN, CDR2 SYDVKM. This sequence joins TRBV28 and TRBJ2-7; 7 bases map to TRBD1. Sequencing was done on a sample of peripheral blood. The origin of this receptor is a woman between 40 and 55 years old with acute or convalescent COVID-19. The chain's CDR3 is CASRDRMISYEQYF. CDR3 bases: TGTGCCAGCAGGGACAGGATGATCTCCTACGAGCAGTACTTC.